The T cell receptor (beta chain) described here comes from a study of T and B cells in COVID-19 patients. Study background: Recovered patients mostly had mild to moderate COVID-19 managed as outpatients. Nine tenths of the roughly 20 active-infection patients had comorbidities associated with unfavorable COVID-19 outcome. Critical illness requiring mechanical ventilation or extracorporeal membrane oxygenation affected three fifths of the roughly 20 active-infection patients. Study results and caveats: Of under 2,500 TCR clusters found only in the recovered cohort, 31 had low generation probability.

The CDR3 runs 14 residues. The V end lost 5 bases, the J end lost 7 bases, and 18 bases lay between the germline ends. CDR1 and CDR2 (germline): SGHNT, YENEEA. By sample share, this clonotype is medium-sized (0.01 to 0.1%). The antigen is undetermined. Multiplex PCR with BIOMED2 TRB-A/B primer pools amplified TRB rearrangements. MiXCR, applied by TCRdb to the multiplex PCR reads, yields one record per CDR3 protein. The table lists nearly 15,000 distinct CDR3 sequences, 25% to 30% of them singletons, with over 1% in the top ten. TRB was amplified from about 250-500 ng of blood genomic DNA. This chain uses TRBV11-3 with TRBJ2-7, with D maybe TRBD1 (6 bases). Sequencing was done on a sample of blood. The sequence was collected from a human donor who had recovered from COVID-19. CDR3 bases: TGTGCCAGCAGCCCGGGGACAACGGGTGGGGAGCAGTACTTC. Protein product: CASSPGTTGGEQYF.